The subject of this entry is one T cell receptor beta chain. The antigen is undetermined. Germline lookup yields CDR1 KGHSH and CDR2 LQKENI. This CDR3 has 15 amino acids. V lost 4 bases to trimming and J lost 5 bases, with 18 bases between them. The data derive from a study of CD8 T cells in ankylosing spondylitis. Study-level points and caveats: In ankylosing spondylitis blood, a motif of eight highly homologous TCR beta variants appeared characteristic. A subset of motif variants has previously been described in the synovial fluid and blood of reactive arthritis. The disease-linked clones had a CD8+ phenotype and low blood frequencies. Clones linked to disease were reported to show significant enrichment in matched ankylosing spondylitis synovial fluid.

Preparation of TCR beta libraries was done by quantitative 5'-RACE with molecular barcodes. One entry per CDR3 protein, called by TCRdb with MiXCR from the 5' RACE reads. This sample has a few hundred thousand distinct CDR3 sequences, with approximately 8.2% found just once. V is TRBV18 and J is TRBJ2-7, with D perhaps given as TRBD1 or TRBD2 (7 bases each). The receptor was derived from a male donor with ankylosing spondylitis. The specimen sequenced was blood, either unsorted or a sorted T cell fraction (not recorded which). CDR3 nucleotides: TGTGCCAGCTCACGATCGACAGGGACTATCAACGAGCAGTACTTC. This encodes CASSRSTGTINEQYF.